One and the same sample provided the 9 T cell receptor beta chains below, sequenced in a study of OX40 agonist ivuxolimab in advanced cancers. The repertoire was sequenced with immunoSEQ multiplex PCR; TCRdb's copy has only in-frame clones and lacks some. Of roughly 76,000 clones in the sample, less than 90% were seen once. This specimen was CD4+ or CD8+ T cells sorted from blood, taken in a trial of the OX40 agonist ivuxolimab. These TCRs come from an adult with an advanced solid tumor such as melanoma, head and neck, liver or kidney cancer.

The chain has TRBV5-1 and TRBJ2-7, with 8 nucleotides matching TRBD1. V was clipped by 5 bases and J by 4 bases; unmatched bases: 5. Germline CDR1 is SGHRS and CDR2 is YFSETQ. The CDR3 spans 13 residues. In nucleotides, the CDR3 is TGCGCCAGCAGGCTTGGACAGGGTTACGAGCAGTACTTC. Translated, it gives CASRLGQGYEQYF.

The chain recombines TRBV7-9 with TRBJ2-7; D call uncertain. Trimming removed 4 bases at V and 6 bases at J, with 10 bases between. The germline V gene has CDR1 SEHNR and CDR2 FQNEAQ (reference sequence). The CDR3 has 12 amino acids. CDR3 sequence reads: CASSWVAGEQYF. CDR3 in DNA: TGTGCCAGCAGCTGGGTAGCAGGCGAGCAGTACTTC.

The gene calls are TRBV2 and TRBJ2-1; D perhaps matches TRBD2 (5 bases). The CDR3 runs 17 residues. Trimming shortened V by 5 bases and J by 0 bases, and 17 bases separated the two germline ends. CDR1 and CDR2 (germline): SNHLY, FYNNEI. The CDR3 protein is CASSPRRGAGSYNEQFF. In nucleotides, the CDR3 is TGTGCCAGCAGTCCGAGACGGGGAGCCGGCTCCTACAATGAGCAGTTCTTC.

The chain combines TRBV19 with TRBJ1-2; D possibly corresponds to TRBD1 (6 bases). Germline V gives CDR1 LNHDA, CDR2 SQIVND (reference sequence). The CDR3 length is 15 residues. Between the trimmed V and J ends, which lost 3 bases and 6 bases, there was a span of 17 bases. CDR3 region: CASSIFEGGRNGYTF. The CDR3 nucleotides read TGTGCCAGTAGTATCTTCGAGGGGGGGAGGAATGGCTACACCTTC.

This sequence joins TRBV20-1 and TRBJ2-1; no clear D. CDR3 length: 11 residues. V lost 5 bases, J lost 3 bases, and 5 bases lay in between. Germline V gives CDR1 DFQATT, CDR2 SNEGSKA (reference sequence). The CDR3 region has the DNA TGCAGTGCTGACCTCTACAATGAGCAGTTCTTC. Translation: CSADLYNEQFF.

In DNA, the CDR3 is TGCGCCAGCAGTTTCTTTGTTACGGGAGGACTCTACAATGAGCAGTTCTTC. Amino acids: CASSFFVTGGLYNEQFF. The chain links TRBV5-1 to TRBJ2-1; 7 bases align to TRBD2. This CDR3 is built from 17 residues. The germline V gene has CDR1 SGHRS and CDR2 YFSETQ. V lost 5 bases to trimming and J lost 3 bases; unmatched junction nucleotides: 14.

The genes are TRBV19 and TRBJ1-2; maybe TRBD1 (6 bases). Germline assignment: CDR1 LNHDA and CDR2 SQIVND (reference sequence). V dropped 2 bases and J dropped 0 bases, with 13 bases sitting between them. This CDR3 comprises 16 residues. The CDR3 nucleotides are TGTGCCAGTAGTATAAGCAGGGGCGCCCCTAACTATGGCTACACCTTC. It yields the protein CASSISRGAPNYGYTF.

The V gene is TRBV7-9, the J gene TRBJ1-2, with D unclear. Germline V CDR1 and CDR2: SEHNR, FQNEAQ (reference sequence). This CDR3 contains 15 residues. The V and J ends lost 1 base and 4 bases respectively, with 13 bases between them. The CDR3 protein is CASSLEPSGFYGYTF. DNA of the CDR3: TGTGCCAGCAGCTTAGAACCCTCCGGGTTCTATGGCTACACCTTC. Full variable domain (rest looked up from reference TRBV7-9 and TRBJ1-2): DTGVSQNPRHKITKRGQNVTFRCDPISEHNRLYWYRQTLGQGPEFLTYFQNEAQLEKSRLLSDRFSAERPKGSFSTLEIQRTEQGDSAMYLCASSLEPSGFYGYTFGSGTRLTVV.

This clone was recorded only once. The genes are TRBV2 and TRBJ1-1; D is unclear. Germline-derived CDR1 and CDR2 are SNHLY and FYNNEI. Trimming left V 6 bases short and J 2 bases short, with 13 bases between. The length of the CDR3 is 14 residues. CDR3 loop: CASRTLVPNTEAFF. The CDR3 bases are TGTGCCAGCAGAACCCTGGTCCCAAACACTGAAGCTTTCTTT.